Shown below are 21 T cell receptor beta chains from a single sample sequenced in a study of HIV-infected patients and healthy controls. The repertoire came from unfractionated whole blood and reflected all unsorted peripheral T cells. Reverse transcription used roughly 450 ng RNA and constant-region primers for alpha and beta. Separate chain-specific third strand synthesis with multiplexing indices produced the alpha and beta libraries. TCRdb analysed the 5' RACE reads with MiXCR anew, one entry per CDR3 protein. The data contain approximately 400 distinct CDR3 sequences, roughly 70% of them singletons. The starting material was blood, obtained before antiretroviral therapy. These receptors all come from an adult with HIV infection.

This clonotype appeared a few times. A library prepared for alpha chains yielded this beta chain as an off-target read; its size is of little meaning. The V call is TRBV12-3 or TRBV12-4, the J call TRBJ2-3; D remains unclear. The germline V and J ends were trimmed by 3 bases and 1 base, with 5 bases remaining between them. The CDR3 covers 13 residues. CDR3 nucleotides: TGTGCCAGCAGTTTGGCCGGCACAGATACGCAGTATTTT. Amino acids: CASSLAGTDTQYF.

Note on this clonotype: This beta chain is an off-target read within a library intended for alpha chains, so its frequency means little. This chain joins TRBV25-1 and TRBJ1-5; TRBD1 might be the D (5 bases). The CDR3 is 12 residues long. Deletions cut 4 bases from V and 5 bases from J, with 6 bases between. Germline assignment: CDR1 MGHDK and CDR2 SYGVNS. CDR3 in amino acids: CASSAGYQPQHF. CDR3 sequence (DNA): TGTGCCAGCAGTGCAGGGTATCAGCCCCAGCATTTT.

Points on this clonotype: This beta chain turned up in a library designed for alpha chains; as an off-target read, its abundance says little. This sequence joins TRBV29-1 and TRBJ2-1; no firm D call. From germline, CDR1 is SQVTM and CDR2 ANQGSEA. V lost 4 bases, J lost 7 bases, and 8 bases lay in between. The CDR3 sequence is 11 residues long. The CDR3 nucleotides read TGCAGCGTTGGGCCCGGGAATGAGCAGTTCTTC. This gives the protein CSVGPGNEQFF.

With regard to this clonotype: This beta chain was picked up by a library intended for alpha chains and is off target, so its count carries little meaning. CDR3 in amino acids: CASTRGRGGTDTQYF. CDR3 bases: TGCGCCAGCACCCGGGGCAGGGGCGGCACAGATACGCAGTATTTT. The genes are TRBV5-1 and TRBJ2-3; tentative D call: TRBD1 (6 bases). Trimming removed 6 bases from V and 1 base from J, with 15 bases in between. The CDR3 sequence is 15 residues long. The germline V gene encodes CDR1 SGHRS and CDR2 YFSETQ.

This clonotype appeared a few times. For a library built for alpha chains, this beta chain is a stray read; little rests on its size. CDR3 loop: CASSLTDRVHEQYF. The CDR3 DNA sequence: TGTGCCAGCAGCTTAACGGACAGGGTACACGAGCAGTACTTC. The chain recombines TRBV7-8 with TRBJ2-7, with 8 bases identical to TRBD1. V shed 2 bases, J shed 5 bases, and the junction held 5 bases outside the gene matches. This CDR3 is 14 amino acids long. Germline V CDR1 and CDR2: SGHVS, FQNEAQ.

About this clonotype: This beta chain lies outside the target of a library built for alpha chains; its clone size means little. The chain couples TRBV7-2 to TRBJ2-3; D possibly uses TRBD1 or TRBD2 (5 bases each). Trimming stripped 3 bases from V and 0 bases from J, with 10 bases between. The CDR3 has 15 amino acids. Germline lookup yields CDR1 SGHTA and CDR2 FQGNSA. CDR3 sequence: CASSFAWGSTDTQYF. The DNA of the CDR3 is TGTGCCAGCAGCTTCGCCTGGGGGAGCACAGATACGCAGTATTTT.

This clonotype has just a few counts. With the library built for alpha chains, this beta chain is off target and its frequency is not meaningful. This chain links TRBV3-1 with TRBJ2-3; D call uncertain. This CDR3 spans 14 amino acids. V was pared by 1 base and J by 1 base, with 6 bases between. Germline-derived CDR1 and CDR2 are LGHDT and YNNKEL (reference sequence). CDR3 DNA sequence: TGTGCCAGCAGCCAAGGTATTGGCACAGATACGCAGTATTTT. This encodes CASSQGIGTDTQYF.

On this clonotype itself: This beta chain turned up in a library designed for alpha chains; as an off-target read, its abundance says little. The CDR3 region is CASSYGQGIYEQFF. The CDR3 coding sequence is TGTGCCAGCAGTTACGGGCAGGGGATCTATGAGCAGTTCTTC. This rearrangement joins TRBV6-5 to TRBJ2-1, with D maybe TRBD1 (6 bases). From germline, CDR1 is MNHEY and CDR2 SVGAGI. This CDR3 comprises 14 residues. Between the trimmed V and J ends, which lost 2 bases and 8 bases, there was a span of 13 bases.

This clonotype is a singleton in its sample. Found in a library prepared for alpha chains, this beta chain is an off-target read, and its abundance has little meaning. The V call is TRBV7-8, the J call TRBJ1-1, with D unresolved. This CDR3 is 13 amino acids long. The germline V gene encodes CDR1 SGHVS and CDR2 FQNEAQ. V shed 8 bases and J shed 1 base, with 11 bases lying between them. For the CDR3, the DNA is TGTGCCAGCTACCCGGACCCGAACACTGAAGCTTTCTTT. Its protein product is CASYPDPNTEAFF.

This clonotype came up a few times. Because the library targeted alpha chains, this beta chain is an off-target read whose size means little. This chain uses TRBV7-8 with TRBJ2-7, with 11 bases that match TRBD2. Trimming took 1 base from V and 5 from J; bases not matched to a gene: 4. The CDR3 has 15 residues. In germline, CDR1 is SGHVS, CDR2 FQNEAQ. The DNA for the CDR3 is TGTGCCAGCAGCTTAGTAGCGGGGGGGCCGGACGAGCAGTACTTC. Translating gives CASSLVAGGPDEQYF. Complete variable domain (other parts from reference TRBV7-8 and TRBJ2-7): GAGVSQSPRYKVAKRGQDVALRCDPISGHVSLFWYQQALGQGPEFLTYFQNEAQLDKSGLPSDRFFAERPEGSVSTLKIQRTQQEDSAVYLCASSLVAGGPDEQYFGPGTRLTVT.

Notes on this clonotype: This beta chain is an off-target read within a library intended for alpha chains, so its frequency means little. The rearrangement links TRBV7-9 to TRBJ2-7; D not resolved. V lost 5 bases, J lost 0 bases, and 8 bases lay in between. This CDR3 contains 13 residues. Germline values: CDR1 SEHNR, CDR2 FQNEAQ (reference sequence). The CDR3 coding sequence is TGTGCCAGCAGCCCCTGGGGCTCCTACGAGCAGTACTTC. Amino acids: CASSPWGSYEQYF. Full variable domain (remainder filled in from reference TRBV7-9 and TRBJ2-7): DTGVSQNPRHKITKRGQNVTFRCDPISEHNRLYWYRQTLGQGPEFLTYFQNEAQLEKSRLLSDRFSAERPKGSFSTLEIQRTEQGDSAMYLCASSPWGSYEQYFGPGTRLTVT.

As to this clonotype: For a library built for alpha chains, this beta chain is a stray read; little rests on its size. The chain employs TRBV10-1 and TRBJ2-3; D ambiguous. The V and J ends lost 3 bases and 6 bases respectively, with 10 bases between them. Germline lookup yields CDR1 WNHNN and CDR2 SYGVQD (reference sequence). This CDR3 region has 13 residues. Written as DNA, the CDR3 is TGCGCCAGCAGTGACTCGTATTCGGATACGCAGTATTTT. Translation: CASSDSYSDTQYF.

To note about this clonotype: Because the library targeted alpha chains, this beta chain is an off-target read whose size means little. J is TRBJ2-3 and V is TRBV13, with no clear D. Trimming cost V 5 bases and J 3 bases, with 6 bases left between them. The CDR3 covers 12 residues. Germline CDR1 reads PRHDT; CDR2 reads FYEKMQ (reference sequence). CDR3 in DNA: TGTGCCAGCAGCACCCGTACAGATACGCAGTATTTT. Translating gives CASSTRTDTQYF.

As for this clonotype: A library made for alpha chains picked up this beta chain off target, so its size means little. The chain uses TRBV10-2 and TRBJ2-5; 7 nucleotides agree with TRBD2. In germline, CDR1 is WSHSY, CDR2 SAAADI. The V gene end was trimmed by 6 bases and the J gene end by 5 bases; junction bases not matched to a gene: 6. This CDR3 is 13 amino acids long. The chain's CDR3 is CASRLAGDETQYF. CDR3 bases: TGCGCCAGCAGGTTGGCGGGGGACGAGACCCAGTACTTC.

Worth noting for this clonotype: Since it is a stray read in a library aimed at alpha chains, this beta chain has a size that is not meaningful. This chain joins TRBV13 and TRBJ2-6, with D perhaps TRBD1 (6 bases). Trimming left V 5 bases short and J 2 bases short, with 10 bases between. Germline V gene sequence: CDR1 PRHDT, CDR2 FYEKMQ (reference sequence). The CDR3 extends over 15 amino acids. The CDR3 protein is CASSLTGTGANVLTF. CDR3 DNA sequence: TGTGCCAGCAGCCTCACAGGGACTGGGGCCAACGTCCTGACTTTC.

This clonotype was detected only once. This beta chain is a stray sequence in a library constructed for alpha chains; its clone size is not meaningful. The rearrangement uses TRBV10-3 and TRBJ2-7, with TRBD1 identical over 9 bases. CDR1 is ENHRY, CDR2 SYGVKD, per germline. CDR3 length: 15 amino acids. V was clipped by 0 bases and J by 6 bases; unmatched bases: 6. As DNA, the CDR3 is TGTGCCATCAGTGAGTCCGGGACAGGGCCCGTCGAGCAGTACTTC. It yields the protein CAISESGTGPVEQYF.

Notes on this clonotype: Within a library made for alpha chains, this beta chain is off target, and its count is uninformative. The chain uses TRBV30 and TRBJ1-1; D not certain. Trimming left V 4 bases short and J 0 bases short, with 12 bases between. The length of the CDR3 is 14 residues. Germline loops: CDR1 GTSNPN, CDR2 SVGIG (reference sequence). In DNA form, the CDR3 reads TGTGCCTGGACGAACGGCATCCTGAACACTGAAGCTTTCTTT. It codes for CAWTNGILNTEAFF.

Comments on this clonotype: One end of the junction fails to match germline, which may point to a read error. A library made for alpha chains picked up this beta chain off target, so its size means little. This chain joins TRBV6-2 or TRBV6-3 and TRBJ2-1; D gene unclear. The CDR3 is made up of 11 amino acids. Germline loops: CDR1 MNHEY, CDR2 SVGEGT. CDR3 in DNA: TGTGCCAGCAGTCCCGGCCGAGAGAAGGTCTTC. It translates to CASSPGREKVF.

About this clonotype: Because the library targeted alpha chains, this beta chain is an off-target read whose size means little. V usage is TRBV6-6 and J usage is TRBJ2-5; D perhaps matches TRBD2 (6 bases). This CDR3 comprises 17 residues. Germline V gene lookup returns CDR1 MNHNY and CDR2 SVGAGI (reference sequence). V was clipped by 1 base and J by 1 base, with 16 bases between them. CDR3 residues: CASSYLMWGEFQETQYF. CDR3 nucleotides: TGTGCCAGCAGTTACTTGATGTGGGGGGAATTCCAAGAGACCCAGTACTTC.

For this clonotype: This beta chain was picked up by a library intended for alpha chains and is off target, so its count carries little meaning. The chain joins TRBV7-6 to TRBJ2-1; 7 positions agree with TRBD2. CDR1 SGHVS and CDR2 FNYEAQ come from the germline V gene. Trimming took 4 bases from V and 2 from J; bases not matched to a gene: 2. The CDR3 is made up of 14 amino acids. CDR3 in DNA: TGTGCCAGCAGCTGGGGGGGTCCCTACAATGAGCAGTTCTTC. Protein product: CASSWGGPYNEQFF.

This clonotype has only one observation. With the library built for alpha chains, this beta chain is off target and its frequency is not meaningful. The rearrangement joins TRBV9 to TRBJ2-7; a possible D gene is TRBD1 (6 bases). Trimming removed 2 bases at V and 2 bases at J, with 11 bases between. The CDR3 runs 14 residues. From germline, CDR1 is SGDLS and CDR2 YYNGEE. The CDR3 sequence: CASSVRTGPYEQYF. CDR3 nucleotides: TGTGCCAGCAGCGTCCGAACAGGGCCCTACGAGCAGTACTTC. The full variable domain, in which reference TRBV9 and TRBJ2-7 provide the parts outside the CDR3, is DSGVTQTPKHLITATGQRVTLRCSPRSGDLSVYWYQQSLDQGLQFLIQYYNGEERAKGNILERFSAQQFPDLHSELNLSSLELGDSALYFCASSVRTGPYEQYFGPGTRLTVT.